This is a list of T cell receptor beta chains from one sample in a study of blood T cell repertoires in COVID-19. Profiled with immunoSEQ multiplex PCR; TCRdb holds only in-frame clones, not every one. This table has 90,000 to 130,000 clones, about three quarters appearing once. The sequencing input was peripheral blood. These receptors were obtained from a woman of 80 years or more with active or convalescent COVID-19. Both conserved end residues are part of each CDR3. A D gene is named only where the DNA matches it firmly. Clone size, where shown, is once, few, many, or a class for clones that have expanded.

once,TRBV9,TRBJ1-2,.,CASSVVSGASGYTF,TGTGCCAGCAGCGTAGTGTCAGGGGCAAGTGGCTACACCTTC
once,TRBV5-1,TRBJ2-5,TRBD2,CASSKGLAGGEETQYF,TGCGCCAGCAGCAAGGGACTAGCGGGAGGCGAAGAGACCCAGTACTTC
.,TRBV7-2,TRBJ2-2,TRBD2,CASSLGGSGRGGTGELFF,TGTGCCAGCAGCTTAGGGGGTAGCGGGAGAGGTGGCACCGGGGAGCTGTTTTTT
.,TRBV2,TRBJ1-1,.,CASSVDLQGDRAFF,TGTGCCAGCAGCGTAGACTTACAGGGAGATAGAGCTTTCTTT
.,TRBV7-7,TRBJ2-1,TRBD2,CASSLRASGGYNEQFF,TGTGCTAGCAGCTTAAGGGCTAGCGGGGGGTACAATGAGCAGTTCTTC
once,TRBV6-5,TRBJ2-1,TRBD1,CASRPSRGIGLKQFF,TGTGCCAGCAGACCTAGCAGGGGGATTGGTTTGAAGCAGTTCTTC
.,TRBV5-4,TRBJ2-1,TRBD2,CASSLSPSGRGNEQFF,TGTGCCAGCAGCTTGAGCCCTAGCGGGAGAGGTAATGAGCAGTTCTTC
.,TRBV6-6,TRBJ2-6,.,CASSPPGHYSEGANVLTF,TGTGCCAGCAGTCCACCGGGACATTACTCGGAGGGGGCCAACGTCCTGACTTTC
.,TRBV25-1,TRBJ2-1,TRBD2,CASSATSGRPLNEQFF,TGTGCCAGCAGTGCAACTAGCGGGCGCCCCCTGAATGAGCAGTTCTTC
.,TRBV29-1,TRBJ2-7,.,CSVWTLDEQYF,TGCAGCGTCTGGACTCTTGACGAGCAGTACTTC
once,TRBV9,TRBJ2-7,TRBD1,CASSAGQGGGEQYF,TGTGCCAGCAGCGCGGGACAGGGGGGCGGCGAGCAGTACTTC